This T cell receptor beta chain is from a study of response to subunit inactivated influenza vaccine. Findings of the study overall: T cells newly recruited by each seasonal influenza vaccination are few, the authors suggested.

Notes on this clonotype: The antigen remains unidentified.

Between the trimmed V and J ends, which lost 7 bases and 0 bases, there was a span of 15 bases. The CDR3 length is 15 residues. CDR1 and CDR2 from the germline V gene are LNHDA and SQIVND (reference sequence). TCRdb re-called the RT-PCR reads through MiXCR, storing one row per CDR3 protein. The sample holds hundreds of thousands of distinct CDR3 sequences, 11% to 15% seen once. Sequenced material: PBMCs from blood, taken 14 days before vaccination. The chain has TRBV19 and TRBJ1-1, with D uncertain. This TCR was recovered from a man aged 45-65 years who received an inactivated influenza vaccine. As DNA, the CDR3 is TGTGCCAGTAAGGGCCTCGATCAATTGAACACTGAAGCTTTCTTT. This codes for CASKGLDQLNTEAFF.